This TCR beta chain was observed in a study of blood T cell repertoires in COVID-19. The overall study: The study drew acute and convalescent COVID-19 samples from the United States, Italy and Spain. The analysed material was cDNA or gDNA that came from T cells, B-cell-depleted T cells, or PBMCs.

The V segment lost 1 base and the J segment 4 bases; nucleotides outside the gene matches: 1. The CDR3 sequence is 16 residues long. CDR1 and CDR2 from the germline V gene are KGHDR and SFDVKD. Authors' processing steps: Amplified reference gene primers provided the basis for estimating nucleated cell counts. Repertoires were generated with immunoSEQ multiplex PCR, while TCRdb's copy carries only in-frame clones and drops some. V and J calls and clone size come straight from that table; D and trimming were deduced from the DNA. The sample contains approximately 100,000 clones, 81% of which appear only once.

Sequencing was done on a sample of peripheral blood. The chain combines TRBV24-1 with TRBJ2-7; 15 bases align to TRBD2. The receptor's source is a human donor in a cohort sampled during active COVID-19. The CDR3 spells CATSDFGTSGRYEQYF. CDR3 coding DNA: TGTGCCACCAGTGATTTTGGGACTAGCGGGAGGTACGAGCAGTACTTC.